Listed below are T cell receptor beta chains from one sample, sequenced in a study of Ad26.COV2.S vaccination and SARS-CoV-2 variants. The table came from immunoSEQ multiplex PCR; TCRdb's copy has only in-frame clones and leaves some out. The sample consists of a few hundred thousand clones, about 90% of them appearing once. Sequenced here: peripheral blood, sampled in a trial of Ad26.COV2.S vaccine versus placebo. These receptors all come from a person between 18 and 60 years old who received the Ad26.COV2.S COVID-19 vaccine or a placebo. CDR3s include the opening cysteine and the closing phenylalanine or tryptophan. Clone size, where shown, is once, few, many, or a class for clones that have expanded.

J gene: TRBJ2-3
clone size: -
V gene: TRBV5-1
CDR3 protein: CASSLGPTSTDTQYF

J gene: TRBJ1-2
clone size: -
V gene: TRBV23-1
CDR3 protein: CASSQHGYTF

J gene: TRBJ2-7
clone size: -
V gene: TRBV2
CDR3 protein: CASLQVGRYEQYF

J gene: TRBJ2-7
clone size: -
V gene: TRBV6-5
CDR3 protein: CASSYGTGRSSYEQYF

J gene: TRBJ2-2
clone size: -
V gene: TRBV6-5
CDR3 protein: CASSYGRGQNTGELFF

J gene: TRBJ2-2
clone size: -
V gene: TRBV18
CDR3 protein: CASSSSTDTGELFF

J gene: TRBJ1-5
clone size: -
V gene: TRBV7-9
CDR3 protein: CASSLTGPMSNQPQHF

J gene: TRBJ2-5
clone size: -
V gene: TRBV11-2
CDR3 protein: CASSLLGPQETQYF

J gene: TRBJ2-7
clone size: -
V gene: TRBV5-6
CDR3 protein: CASSLGQGAHEQYF

J gene: TRBJ1-2
clone size: once
V gene: TRBV27
CDR3 protein: CASRRWGDGYTF

J gene: TRBJ2-7
clone size: -
V gene: TRBV5-1
CDR3 protein: CASSLGPVNYEQYF

J gene: TRBJ1-1
clone size: -
V gene: TRBV6-5
CDR3 protein: CASKVSSNTEAFF

J gene: TRBJ2-3
clone size: -
V gene: TRBV10-1
CDR3 protein: CASSELRDADTQYF

J gene: TRBJ2-7
clone size: -
V gene: TRBV7-9
CDR3 protein: CASSSQGVAYEQYF

J gene: TRBJ1-6
clone size: -
V gene: TRBV5-5
CDR3 protein: CASSVRVTSSYNSPLHF

J gene: TRBJ2-3
clone size: -
V gene: TRBV24-1
CDR3 protein: CATSGGGLGTDTQYF

J gene: TRBJ2-3
clone size: -
V gene: TRBV30
CDR3 protein: CAWSGGQPDTQYF

J gene: TRBJ2-2
clone size: -
V gene: TRBV5-1
CDR3 protein: CASSPTGFDMNTGELFF

J gene: TRBJ2-7
clone size: -
V gene: TRBV5-1
CDR3 protein: CASSLASSYEQYF

J gene: TRBJ1-1
clone size: once
V gene: TRBV5-6
CDR3 protein: CASSNIGGNTEAFF

J gene: TRBJ1-4
clone size: -
V gene: TRBV6-5
CDR3 protein: CASSSRPDGEKLFF

J gene: TRBJ1-2
clone size: -
V gene: TRBV27
CDR3 protein: CASSSGQGAKYGYTF

J gene: TRBJ1-2
clone size: -
V gene: TRBV28
CDR3 protein: CASSLFGTNYGYTF

J gene: TRBJ2-4
clone size: -
V gene: TRBV12-5
CDR3 protein: CASGPPDLRAKNIQYF

J gene: TRBJ1-5
clone size: -
V gene: TRBV19
CDR3 protein: CASTQRGGGQPQHF

J gene: TRBJ2-2
clone size: -
V gene: TRBV7-9
CDR3 protein: CASSLGATGELFF

J gene: TRBJ1-1
clone size: -
V gene: TRBV11-2
CDR3 protein: CASRQGANTEAFF

J gene: TRBJ2-3
clone size: -
V gene: TRBV30
CDR3 protein: CAWSVREADTQYF

J gene: TRBJ1-1
clone size: -
V gene: TRBV5-1
CDR3 protein: CASSRDRTMNTEAFF

J gene: TRBJ1-2
clone size: -
V gene: TRBV3-1/TRBV3-2
CDR3 protein: CASSLKVGQGASGYTF

J gene: TRBJ2-2
clone size: -
V gene: TRBV19
CDR3 protein: CASSIRIASNRNTGELFF

J gene: TRBJ1-5
clone size: -
V gene: TRBV28
CDR3 protein: CASSLRGGDQPQHF

J gene: TRBJ2-2
clone size: -
V gene: TRBV29-1
CDR3 protein: CSVVPSTGELFF

J gene: TRBJ2-6
clone size: -
V gene: TRBV9
CDR3 protein: CASSPTGTGGSGANVLTF

J gene: TRBJ2-7
clone size: -
V gene: TRBV9
CDR3 protein: CASSGQGGWYEQYF

J gene: TRBJ1-6
clone size: once
V gene: TRBV16
CDR3 protein: CASSQSGRGHSPLHF

J gene: TRBJ2-3
clone size: -
V gene: TRBV7-9
CDR3 protein: CAITPNTDTQYF

J gene: TRBJ2-1
clone size: -
V gene: TRBV18
CDR3 protein: CASSPRDAYNEQFF

J gene: TRBJ2-1
clone size: once
V gene: TRBV19
CDR3 protein: CASLGGLLNNEQFF

J gene: TRBJ2-4
clone size: -
V gene: TRBV21-1
CDR3 protein: CASSKESQIAKNIQYF

J gene: TRBJ2-2
clone size: -
V gene: TRBV28
CDR3 protein: CASSSGATNTGELFF

J gene: TRBJ1-5
clone size: -
V gene: TRBV19
CDR3 protein: CASTPGTSSNQPQHF

J gene: TRBJ1-5
clone size: -
V gene: TRBV30
CDR3 protein: CAWSGEGAFSNQPQHF

J gene: TRBJ2-1
clone size: -
V gene: TRBV11-3
CDR3 protein: CASSYTGNNEQFF

J gene: TRBJ1-4
clone size: -
V gene: TRBV5-1
CDR3 protein: CASTNPGTGDEKLFF

J gene: TRBJ2-2
clone size: once
V gene: TRBV29-1
CDR3 protein: CSVVPGLAGATGELFF

J gene: TRBJ2-6
clone size: -
V gene: TRBV20-1
CDR3 protein: CSASGQGAGGANVLTF

J gene: TRBJ2-7
clone size: -
V gene: TRBV7-8
CDR3 protein: CASSTTGTGYEQYF

J gene: TRBJ1-2
clone size: -
V gene: TRBV25-1
CDR3 protein: CASSQGWHGYTF

J gene: TRBJ1-6
clone size: -
V gene: TRBV28
CDR3 protein: CASSFGESSYNSPLHF

J gene: TRBJ2-1
clone size: once
V gene: TRBV7-8
CDR3 protein: CASSVGGAYEQFF

J gene: TRBJ2-1
clone size: -
V gene: TRBV7-9
CDR3 protein: CASSLSGYNEQFF

J gene: TRBJ1-3
clone size: -
V gene: TRBV4-3
CDR3 protein: CASSQGDRGNTIYF

J gene: TRBJ1-5
clone size: -
V gene: TRBV7-2
CDR3 protein: CASSSTGTETPYSNQPQHF

J gene: TRBJ2-5
clone size: -
V gene: TRBV7-2
CDR3 protein: CASSSQTGGGETQYF